These 5 T cell receptor beta chains came from one sample sequenced in a study of shared clonotypes between healthy human individuals. Data came from immunoSEQ multiplex PCR; TCRdb stores just in-frame clones and leaves some out. The table includes about 2.3 million clones, less than 95% detected once. The sequenced material came from naive CD4+ T cells from PBMCs. Subset in this sample: CD45RA+ positively selected. The receptors stem from a man between 18 and 29 years old in good health. Some clones in this sample may be carry-over from other donors' samples.

This chain connects TRBV9 to TRBJ2-7, with TRBD2 identical over 11 bases. This CDR3 spans 17 amino acids. Germline CDR1 SGDLS, CDR2 YYNGEE. V shed 3 bases and J 2 bases; nucleotides not matched to a gene: 10. The CDR3, as DNA: TGTGCCAGCAGCGGAGGATCCGGGACTAGCGGCACCTACGAGCAGTACTTC. This sequence encodes CASSGGSGTSGTYEQYF.

This clone was counted only a few times. The CDR3 DNA is TGTGCCAGCTCAGCGAGGAGCAATCAGCCCCAGCATTTT. Its protein product is CASSARSNQPQHF. This chain connects TRBV18 to TRBJ1-5; D is unresolved. V was shortened by 5 bases and J by 1 base, with 6 bases between the two germline ends. Germline assignment: CDR1 KGHSH and CDR2 LQKENI. The length of the CDR3 is 13 residues.

V is TRBV6-1 and J is TRBJ2-7, with a possible D match to TRBD1 (6 bases). The CDR3 is 14 residues long. Germline CDR1 MNHNS, CDR2 SASEGT. V dropped 7 bases and J dropped 0 bases, with 13 bases sitting between them. This CDR3 reads CASTSQGHSYEQYF. The CDR3 DNA follows: TGTGCCAGCACATCGCAGGGGCACTCCTACGAGCAGTACTTC.

J is TRBJ1-2 and V is TRBV16; 7 nucleotides match TRBD1. This CDR3 spans 15 amino acids. V shed 4 bases, J shed 2 bases, and the junction held 7 bases outside the gene matches. Germline CDR1 and CDR2: KGHSY and FQNENV. Written as DNA, the CDR3 is TGTGCCAGCAGCCCGGCGGGACAGCCCAACTATGGCTACACCTTC. Protein: CASSPAGQPNYGYTF.

This clone was counted a single time. This chain links TRBV9 with TRBJ1-4, with 9 bases matching TRBD1. The CDR3 is 15 amino acids. Germline CDR1 SGDLS, CDR2 YYNGEE. The junction had 1 base not matched to a gene; V was cut back by 3 bases and J by 1 base. This chain's CDR3 is CASSATGGTNEKLFF. The DNA of the CDR3 is TGTGCCAGCAGCGCGACAGGGGGAACTAATGAAAAACTGTTTTTT.